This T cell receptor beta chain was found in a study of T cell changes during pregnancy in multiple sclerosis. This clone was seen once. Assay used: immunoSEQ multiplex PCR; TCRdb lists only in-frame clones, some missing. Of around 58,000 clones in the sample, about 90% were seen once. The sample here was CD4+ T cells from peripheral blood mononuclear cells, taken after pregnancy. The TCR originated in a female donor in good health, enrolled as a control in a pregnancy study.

As DNA, the CDR3 is TGTGCCAGCAGCTTGGGGGGGACAGGGGCAGAAGCTTTCTTT. Amino acid sequence: CASSLGGTGAEAFF. V gene TRBV7-9 combines with J gene TRBJ1-1; 10 bases line up with TRBD1. V shed 3 bases, J shed 8 bases, and the junction held 6 bases outside the gene matches. Germline CDR1 reads SEHNR; CDR2 reads FQNEAQ (reference sequence). The CDR3 consists of 14 residues.